This T cell receptor beta chain was sequenced during a study of metastatic and nonmetastatic thyroid tumors. Study-wide background: Repertoire comparisons spanned blood and tumor or nodule tissue from malignant and benign thyroid patients. Notes on the study in general: Across blood and tumor, TCR beta diversity in malignant thyroid tumors was reportedly significantly higher than in benign nodules.

For this clone: Its antigen is unknown.

Thyroid surgery had not been preceded by any treatment in any patient. MiXCR reprocessed the PCR reads for TCRdb. The data hold approximately 14,000 clones, with about 29% observed a single time. The V gene end was trimmed by 5 bases and the J gene end by 6 bases; junction bases not matched to a gene: 3. Germline V lookup: CDR1 SGHRS, CDR2 YFSETQ. The length of the CDR3 is 13 residues. This sequence joins TRBV5-1 and TRBJ2-7; 12 nucleotides line up with TRBD2. The sequence derives from a male donor with papillary thyroid cancer or a benign thyroid nodule (not recorded which). Some clones in this sample may be carry-over from other donors' samples. Sequencing used tumor tissue. CDR3 nucleotide sequence: TGCGCCAGCAGGACTAGCGGGAGCCCCGAGCAGTACTTC. Translation: CASRTSGSPEQYF.